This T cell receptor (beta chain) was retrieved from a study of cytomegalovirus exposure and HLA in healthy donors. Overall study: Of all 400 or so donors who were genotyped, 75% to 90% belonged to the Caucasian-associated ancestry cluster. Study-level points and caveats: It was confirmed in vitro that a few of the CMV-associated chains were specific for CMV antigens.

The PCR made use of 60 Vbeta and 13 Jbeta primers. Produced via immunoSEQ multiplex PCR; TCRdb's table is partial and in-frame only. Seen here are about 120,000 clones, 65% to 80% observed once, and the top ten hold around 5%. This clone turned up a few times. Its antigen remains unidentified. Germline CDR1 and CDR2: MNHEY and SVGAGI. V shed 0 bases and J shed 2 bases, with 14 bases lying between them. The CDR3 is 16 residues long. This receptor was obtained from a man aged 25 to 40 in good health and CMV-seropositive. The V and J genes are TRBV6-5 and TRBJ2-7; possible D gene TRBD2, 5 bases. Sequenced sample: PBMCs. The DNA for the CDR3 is TGTGCCAGCAGTTACTCGATCCCAGGAGGTACCTACGAGCAGTACTTC. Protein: CASSYSIPGGTYEQYF.